This T cell receptor (beta chain) came from a study of blood T cell repertoires in COVID-19. The trim removed 5 bases at V and 2 bases at J, leaving 2 bases unmatched. Germline values: CDR1 LNHDA, CDR2 SQIVND (reference sequence). The CDR3 spans 15 residues. TCRdb's copy holds only in-frame clones and misses some; the assay was immunoSEQ multiplex PCR. The table lists 98,000 or so clones, about 86% of them singletons. This TCR came from an elderly woman with active or convalescent COVID-19. The V gene is TRBV19, the J gene TRBJ2-6; 8 bases map to TRBD1. The sample was peripheral blood. The DNA for the CDR3 is TGTGCCAGTAGTGTGGACAGGGCTGGGGCCAACGTCCTGACTTTC. The encoded protein is CASSVDRAGANVLTF. Filled out from reference TRBV19 and TRBJ2-6, the complete variable domain reads DGGITQSPKYLFRKEGQNVTLSCEQNLNHDAMYWYRQDPGQGLRLIYYSQIVNDFQKGDIAEGYSVSREKKESFPLTVTSAQKNPTAFYLCASSVDRAGANVLTFGAGSRLTVL.